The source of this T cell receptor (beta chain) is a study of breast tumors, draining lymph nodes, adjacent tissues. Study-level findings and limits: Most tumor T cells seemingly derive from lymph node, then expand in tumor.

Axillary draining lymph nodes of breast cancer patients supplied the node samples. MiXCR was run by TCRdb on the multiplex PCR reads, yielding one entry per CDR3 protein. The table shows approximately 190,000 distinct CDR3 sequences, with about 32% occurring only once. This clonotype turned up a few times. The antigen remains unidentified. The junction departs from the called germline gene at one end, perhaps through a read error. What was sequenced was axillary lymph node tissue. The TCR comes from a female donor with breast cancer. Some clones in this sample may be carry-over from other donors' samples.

This chain's CDR3 is CASSSDRRALYGYPF. The CDR3 DNA reads TGTGCCAGCAGCTCCGATCGACGCGCCCTCTATGGCTACCCCTTC. The chain carries TRBV7-9 and TRBJ1-2, with D uncertain. The CDR3 loop spans 15 amino acids. Per germline, CDR1 SEHNR and CDR2 FQNEAQ (reference sequence). Full variable domain (remainder filled in from reference TRBV7-9 and TRBJ1-2): DTGVSQNPRHKITKRGQNVTFRCDPISEHNRLYWYRQTLGQGPEFLTYFQNEAQLEKSRLLSDRFSAERPKGSFSTLEIQRTEQGDSAMYLCASSSDRRALYGYPFGSGTRLTVV.